These T cell receptor beta chains were read from a single sample in a study of blood T cell repertoires in COVID-19. The method was immunoSEQ multiplex PCR; TCRdb's version includes in-frame clones alone and lacks a portion of them. The sample records around 31,000 clones, more than 80% being singletons. Sequencing was carried out using peripheral blood. All receptors derive from a man older than 75 with acute or convalescent COVID-19. Each CDR3 is given with its conserved first and last residue. D genes are given only for firm matches. The size of a clone is reported for some rows only, either as once, few or many, or as a class for expanded clones.

>TRBV6-5|.|TRBJ2-1|TRBD1
CASNQLEGGREQFF
TGTGCCAGCAATCAACTCGAAGGGGGCCGAGAGCAGTTCTTC
>TRBV12-3/TRBV12-4|once|TRBJ1-2|.
CASSLSRDYGYTF
TGTGCCAGCAGTTTAAGCAGGGACTATGGCTACACCTTC
>TRBV5-6|.|TRBJ2-5|.
CASSLFSQETQYF
TGTGCCAGCAGCTTGTTCTCGCAAGAGACCCAGTACTTC
>TRBV19|.|TRBJ1-2|TRBD1
CASTRGTGELLGYTF
TGTGCCAGTACAAGAGGGACAGGCGAGCTACTAGGCTACACCTTC
>TRBV2|.|TRBJ1-2|TRBD1
CASNRQTGGYGYTF
TGTGCCAGCAATCGACAGACAGGGGGCTATGGCTACACCTTC
>TRBV10-3|.|TRBJ1-1|.
CAISVGLNTEAFF
TGTGCCATCAGTGTTGGCCTGAACACTGAAGCTTTCTTT
>TRBV3-1/TRBV3-2|.|TRBJ2-3|TRBD2
CASSQEVPAGVDTQYF
TGTGCCAGCAGCCAAGAGGTTCCAGCGGGGGTGGATACGCAGTATTTT
>TRBV5-1|.|TRBJ1-2|.
CASSPGGLDNYGYTF
TGCGCCAGCAGCCCTGGGGGGTTAGACAACTATGGCTACACCTTC
>TRBV11-2|.|TRBJ1-1|.
CASSFSGYTEAFF
TGTGCCAGCAGCTTTTCAGGTTACACTGAAGCTTTCTTT
>TRBV6-4|.|TRBJ1-1|.
CASNPIGEAFF
TGTGCCAGCAATCCCATCGGAGAGGCTTTCTTT
>TRBV19|.|TRBJ2-1|TRBD2
CATQSGGTAEQFF
TGTGCCACCCAGAGCGGGGGGACGGCTGAGCAGTTCTTC
>TRBV5-6|.|TRBJ1-5|TRBD1
CASSTGTGHQPQHF
TGTGCCAGCAGCACAGGGACAGGGCATCAGCCCCAGCATTTT
>TRBV2|.|TRBJ2-5|TRBD1
CASSISGTGGSETQYF
TGTGCCAGCAGTATCTCCGGGACAGGGGGCTCAGAGACCCAGTACTTC
>TRBV2|.|TRBJ2-7|TRBD1
CASKTGQSYEQYF
TGTGCCAGCAAAACGGGACAGTCCTACGAGCAGTACTTC
>TRBV28|.|TRBJ2-3|TRBD2
CASSTLAGGGTDTQYF
TGTGCCAGCAGCACCCTAGCGGGGGGAGGGACAGATACGCAGTATTTT
>TRBV27|.|TRBJ1-4|.
CASQDVSATNEKLFF
TGTGCCAGCCAGGATGTGTCTGCAACTAATGAAAAACTGTTTTTT
>TRBV28|.|TRBJ1-2|TRBD1
CASSQGAGNYGYTF
TGTGCCAGCAGTCAGGGGGCAGGGAACTATGGCTACACCTTC
>TRBV19|few|TRBJ1-5|TRBD1
CASSRTGDRQPQHF
TGTGCCAGTAGTAGAACAGGGGACCGTCAGCCCCAGCATTTT
>TRBV5-1|.|TRBJ2-7|.
CASSPDKYEQYF
TGCGCCAGCAGCCCTGACAAGTACGAGCAGTACTTC
>TRBV24-1|once|TRBJ1-1|.
CATRPPGHQNTEAFF
TGTGCCACCAGACCACCGGGACACCAGAACACTGAAGCTTTCTTT
>TRBV30|.|TRBJ2-1|TRBD1
CAWSGRDRGFYNEQFF
TGTGCCTGGAGTGGGCGGGACAGGGGGTTCTACAATGAGCAGTTCTTC
>TRBV25-1|once|TRBJ1-4|.
CASSEPRGRTGSEKLFF
TGTGCCAGCAGTGAACCCCGCGGGAGGACTGGAAGCGAAAAACTGTTTTTT
>TRBV12-3/TRBV12-4|.|TRBJ2-7|.
CASSLESGAEQYF
TGTGCCAGCAGTTTAGAGTCAGGGGCCGAGCAGTACTTC
>TRBV5-1|.|TRBJ2-1|TRBD2
CASSPSGGRENEQFF
TGCGCCAGCAGCCCCAGCGGGGGCCGGGAAAATGAGCAGTTCTTC
>TRBV18|.|TRBJ1-2|.
CASSTTDSYGYTF
TGTGCCAGCTCTACCACGGACAGCTATGGCTACACCTTC
>TRBV7-9|.|TRBJ2-3|TRBD2
CASSPIPPGLAAQGDTQYF
TGTGCCAGCAGCCCAATACCCCCGGGACTAGCGGCTCAGGGAGATACGCAGTATTTT
>TRBV2|.|TRBJ2-1|TRBD1
CASSVPGQGSYNEQFF
TGTGCCAGCAGTGTACCGGGACAGGGGTCCTACAATGAGCAGTTCTTC
>TRBV5-5|.|TRBJ1-1|.
CASNPPTGMNTEAFF
TGTGCCAGCAACCCACCCACAGGGATGAACACTGAAGCTTTCTTT
>TRBV6-5|.|TRBJ1-4|TRBD1
CASSRGQGVEKLFF
TGTGCCAGCAGTAGGGGACAGGGGGTTGAAAAACTGTTTTTT
>TRBV11-2|.|TRBJ2-7|TRBD1
CASSLVGGAYEQYF
TGTGCCAGCAGCTTAGTAGGGGGCGCCTACGAGCAGTACTTC
>TRBV4-2|.|TRBJ2-1|TRBD2
CASSLTSGVNNEQFF
TGTGCCAGCAGCCTGACTAGCGGGGTGAACAATGAGCAGTTCTTC
>TRBV9|.|TRBJ2-3|.
CASSQRIRTDTQYF
TGTGCCAGCAGTCAGCGGATTCGCACAGATACGCAGTATTTT
>TRBV9|.|TRBJ1-2|TRBD1
CASSVGSRGTVYGYTF
TGTGCCAGCAGCGTAGGTTCAAGGGGGACAGTCTATGGCTACACCTTC
>TRBV29-1|once|TRBJ1-2|TRBD1
CSVGTGEGYGYTF
TGCAGCGTTGGGACAGGGGAGGGCTATGGCTACACCTTC
>TRBV11-2|.|TRBJ2-1|TRBD2
CASSIQRGYNEQFF
TGTGCCAGCTCCATCCAGCGGGGCTACAATGAGCAGTTCTTC
>TRBV11-3|.|TRBJ2-7|TRBD1
CASSLAGGGYEQYF
TGTGCCAGCAGCTTAGCAGGGGGCGGCTACGAGCAGTACTTC
>TRBV19|.|TRBJ1-2|TRBD1
CASRGTARAGYTF
TGTGCCAGTAGGGGGACAGCCCGCGCTGGCTACACCTTC
>TRBV12-3/TRBV12-4|once|TRBJ1-2|.
CASSSGYPGYTF
TGTGCCAGCAGTTCGGGATATCCGGGCTACACCTTC
>TRBV28|.|TRBJ2-3|.
CASSSSTGGYDTQYF
.
>TRBV5-1|.|TRBJ1-6|.
CASFDGGNSPLHF
TGCGCCAGCTTCGATGGGGGCAATTCACCCCTCCACTTT
>TRBV10-3|.|TRBJ1-3|.
CAISDPGQPGNTIYF
TGTGCCATCAGTGACCCCGGACAGCCTGGAAACACCATATATTTT
>TRBV28|.|TRBJ1-5|.
CASSLGGPSQPQHF
TGTGCCAGCAGTTTGGGAGGACCTTCCCAGCCCCAGCATTTT
>TRBV4-2|.|TRBJ1-2|.
CASSQAGGGRHNYGYTF
TGTGCCAGCAGCCAAGCTGGGGGGGGCAGGCACAACTATGGCTACACCTTC
>TRBV11-3|.|TRBJ2-1|TRBD1
CASSTQGAVGNEQFF
TGTGCCAGCAGCACACAGGGGGCTGTTGGGAATGAGCAGTTCTTC
>TRBV7-9|.|TRBJ1-2|TRBD1
CASSSTGGGGYTF
TGTGCCAGCAGCTCTACAGGGGGTGGTGGCTACACCTTC
>TRBV11-2|once|TRBJ2-5|TRBD1
CASRDRNRGRLGETQYF
TGTGCCAGCAGGGACAGAAACAGGGGGCGTTTAGGAGAGACCCAGTACTTC
>TRBV9|.|TRBJ1-1|.
CASSKRDFGNTEAFF
TGTGCCAGCAGCAAACGGGACTTCGGAAACACTGAAGCTTTCTTT
>TRBV30|once|TRBJ2-2|.
CAWSVPYPGELFF
TGTGCCTGGAGTGTCCCCTATCCAGGGGAGCTGTTTTTT
>TRBV19|once|TRBJ1-4|TRBD1
CASSSHDRANEKLFF
TGTGCCAGTAGTTCGCACGACAGGGCGAATGAAAAACTGTTTTTT
>TRBV5-6|.|TRBJ2-3|TRBD2
CASSLNSGGADTQYF
TGTGCCAGCAGCTTGAATAGCGGGGGGGCAGATACGCAGTATTTT
>TRBV5-5|few|TRBJ2-5|.
CASSWTFQETQYF
TGTGCCAGCAGCTGGACTTTCCAAGAGACCCAGTACTTC
>TRBV18|.|TRBJ2-3|.
CASSPPGWGPDTQYF
TGTGCCAGCTCACCACCGGGGTGGGGCCCAGATACGCAGTATTTT
>TRBV14|few|TRBJ1-2|.
CASSQDVSFYGYTF
TGTGCCAGCAGCCAAGATGTGAGCTTCTATGGCTACACCTTC
>TRBV6-6|.|TRBJ2-5|.
CASRTGLWETQYF
TGTGCCAGCAGAACAGGCCTCTGGGAGACCCAGTACTTC